The TCR beta chain under discussion was sequenced for a study of control samples from healthy donors and cancer patients. This CDR3 is built from 14 residues. V was cut by 1 base and J by 0 bases, with 4 bases left in between. CDR1 and CDR2 from the germline V gene are SGHNT and YENEEA. The table came from immunoSEQ multiplex PCR; TCRdb's copy has only in-frame clones and leaves some out. Of around 200,000 clones detected, around 91% appear once; the ten largest clones hold approximately 1.5%. Material: blood. This sequence originates from a woman aged 25 to 45 in good health. The V gene is TRBV11-3, the J gene TRBJ2-1; D call uncertain. CDR3 DNA: TGTGCCAGCAGCTTAGGGAGCTCCTACAATGAGCAGTTCTTC. Its protein product is CASSLGSSYNEQFF.